What follows are 32 T cell receptor beta chains derived from one specimen sequenced in a study of blood T cell repertoires in COVID-19. This table comes from immunoSEQ multiplex PCR, and its TCRdb copy is limited to in-frame clones, with some not included. The data hold about 160,000 clones, with around 90% observed a single time. The specimen was PBMCs or T cells enriched from blood (not recorded which). The receptors were sampled from a woman aged 40 to 50 who had been exposed to COVID-19.

The chain combines TRBV19 with TRBJ2-1; TRBD2 agrees at 13 bases. J gave up 9 bases and V 6 bases, and 14 bases lay outside the gene matches. The germline V gene has CDR1 LNHDA and CDR2 SQIVND (reference sequence). The CDR3 has 17 amino acids. The CDR3 protein is CASSIMIGLAGESEQFF. DNA of the CDR3: TGTGCCAGTAGCATCATGATTGGACTAGCGGGAGAGAGTGAGCAGTTCTTC.

V is TRBV19 and J is TRBJ2-4, with a weak D call TRBD2 (6 bases). V lost 4 bases and J lost 6, with 13 bases in between. The CDR3 is made up of 14 amino acids. CDR1 LNHDA and CDR2 SQIVND come from the germline V gene (reference sequence). The CDR3 region is CASSNAAGLNIQYF. The CDR3 coding sequence is TGTGCCAGTAGTAATGCGGCGGGGTTAAACATTCAGTACTTC. Full variable domain (rest looked up from reference TRBV19 and TRBJ2-4): DGGITQSPKYLFRKEGQNVTLSCEQNLNHDAMYWYRQDPGQGLRLIYYSQIVNDFQKGDIAEGYSVSREKKESFPLTVTSAQKNPTAFYLCASSNAAGLNIQYFGAGTRLSVL.

This clone was recorded once. The rearrangement links TRBV19 to TRBJ1-2; a weak D match, TRBD1 (6 bases). Germline CDR1 LNHDA, CDR2 SQIVND (reference sequence). With 5 bases removed from V and 5 bases from J, the gap between germline ends came to 24 bases. There are 17 residues in the CDR3. CDR3 coding DNA: TGTGCCAGTAGTGATCGGACAGTCGAGGGTGATTTGTATGGCTACACCTTC. Amino acids: CASSDRTVEGDLYGYTF.

The chain couples TRBV7-2 to TRBJ2-3; D perhaps matches TRBD2 (6 bases). The CDR3 totals 14 residues. Germline loops: CDR1 SGHTA, CDR2 FQGNSA. Trimming removed 4 bases from V and 4 bases from J, with 12 bases in between. The CDR3 loop reads CASSSRELADTQYF. The CDR3 DNA is TGTGCCAGCAGCTCCCGGGAGTTGGCAGATACGCAGTATTTT.

The V gene is TRBV3-1 (or the pseudogene TRBV3-2), the J gene TRBJ2-3; TRBD2 matches 8 bases. There are 15 residues in the CDR3. The junction had 5 bases not matched to a gene; V was cut back by 1 base and J by 5 bases. The germline V gene encodes CDR1 LGHDT and CDR2 YNNKEL (reference sequence). CDR3 amino acids: CASSQAGGPKDTQYF. The CDR3 nucleotides are TGTGCCAGCAGCCAAGCGGGGGGGCCCAAAGATACGCAGTATTTT.

The chain employs TRBV5-6 and TRBJ1-4, with 9 bases that match TRBD1. With 4 bases clipped from V and 7 bases from J, the junction kept 14 bases outside the gene matches. This CDR3 region has 17 residues. The V gene's germline CDR1 is SGHDT and CDR2 YYEEEE. CDR3 nucleotide sequence: TGTGCCAGCAGCGGAGACAGGGGGTGGATTGGAGGTGAAAAACTGTTTTTT. The encoded protein is CASSGDRGWIGGEKLFF.

This clone was found once. V usage is TRBV29-1 and J usage is TRBJ1-2, with D unclear. From germline, CDR1 is SQVTM and CDR2 ANQGSEA. The CDR3 length is 13 residues. Trimming removed 6 bases at V and 0 bases at J, with 11 bases between. Written as DNA, the CDR3 is TGCAGCGTGGAGGACCGGACTAACTATGGCTACACCTTC. Translating it yields CSVEDRTNYGYTF.

The chain uses TRBV18 and TRBJ1-5; 9 positions match TRBD1. Germline values: CDR1 KGHSH, CDR2 LQKENI. V lost 3 bases, J lost 6 bases, and 9 bases stayed unmatched. The CDR3 extends over 16 amino acids. The DNA for the CDR3 is TGTGCCAGCTCACCGCAAACAGGGGGCGGGGGTCAGCCCCAGCATTTT. This codes for CASSPQTGGGGQPQHF.

V gene TRBV19 combines with J gene TRBJ2-7; 10 nucleotides match TRBD1. This CDR3 region has 15 residues. Germline V gives CDR1 LNHDA, CDR2 SQIVND (reference sequence). V shed 4 bases and J 3 bases; nucleotides not matched to a gene: 6. CDR3 sequence reads: CASSRTGTGDYEQYF. In DNA form, the CDR3 reads TGTGCCAGTAGTAGGACCGGGACAGGGGACTACGAGCAGTACTTC.

The chain employs TRBV5-6 and TRBJ2-7; TRBD1 agrees at 10 bases. The CDR3 is 16 amino acids. The V and J ends lost 5 bases and 0 bases, in that order; junction bases with no gene match: 8. Germline CDR1 and CDR2: SGHDT and YYEEEE. The CDR3 spells CASRARDRGVSYEQYF. The CDR3 DNA sequence: TGTGCCAGCAGGGCGAGGGACAGGGGCGTCTCCTACGAGCAGTACTTC.

The V gene is TRBV5-6, the J gene TRBJ1-4; TRBD1 aligns across 8 bases. In germline, CDR1 is SGHDT, CDR2 YYEEEE. Unmatched junction bases numbered 5, after V lost 6 bases and J lost 7 bases. This CDR3 comprises 13 residues. The CDR3 DNA is TGTGCCAGCACCGGGACAGGAATTGAAAAACTGTTTTTT. It yields the protein CASTGTGIEKLFF. Full variable domain (outside the CDR3, taken from reference TRBV5-6 and TRBJ1-4): DAGVTQSPTHLIKTRGQQVTLRCSPKSGHDTVSWYQQALGQGPQFIFQYYEEEERQRGNFPDRFSGHQFPNYSSELNVNALLLGDSALYLCASTGTGIEKLFFGSGTQLSVL.

This clone was counted a few times. This chain links TRBV4-1 with TRBJ1-1, with D perhaps TRBD1 (5 bases). V lost 6 bases, J lost 1 base, and 15 bases lay in between. CDR1 and CDR2 (germline): MGHRA, YSYEKL. CDR3 length equals 15 residues. CDR3 coding DNA: TGCGCCAGCAGAGCGAATGGGGGAGGGAACACTGAAGCTTTCTTT. Translating it yields CASRANGGGNTEAFF.

This clone has only one observation. The chain recombines TRBV25-1 with TRBJ1-5; TRBD1 aligns across 10 bases. Per the germline V gene, CDR1 is MGHDK and CDR2 is SYGVNS. This CDR3 is 17 amino acids long. V dropped 7 bases and J dropped 2; count of bases not matched to a gene: 11. CDR3 in amino acids: CASNAISGTGGNQPQHF. CDR3 nucleotides: TGTGCCAGCAACGCGATTTCCGGGACAGGGGGCAATCAGCCCCAGCATTTT.

CDR3 loop: CASSSTVNRENYEQYF. The DNA of the CDR3 is TGTGCCAGCAGCTCGACGGTAAACAGGGAAAACTACGAGCAGTACTTC. This rearrangement joins TRBV5-6 to TRBJ2-7; maybe TRBD1 (6 bases). The V gene's germline CDR1 is SGHDT and CDR2 YYEEEE. This CDR3 has 16 residues. Trimming removed 3 bases at V and 3 bases at J, with 19 bases between.

The V and J genes are TRBV24-1 and TRBJ2-3, with 7 bases matching TRBD2. The CDR3 covers 17 residues. V lost 2 bases, J lost 0 bases, and 7 bases stayed unmatched. Germline CDR1 reads KGHDR; CDR2 reads SFDVKD. The CDR3 region has the DNA TGTGCCACCAGTGATTCCCGGACGGGGGGTAGCACAGATACGCAGTATTTT. Its protein is CATSDSRTGGSTDTQYF.

The gene calls are TRBV19 and TRBJ1-6, with D possibly being TRBD1 (5 bases). CDR3 length: 16 residues. The germline V gene encodes CDR1 LNHDA and CDR2 SQIVND (reference sequence). V was shortened by 5 bases and J by 7 bases, with 18 bases between the two germline ends. The CDR3 DNA reads as TGTGCCAGTAGTGGGGAGGCGGGACGTAGGAATTCACCCCTCCACTTT. This sequence encodes CASSGEAGRRNSPLHF.

The chain's CDR3 is CATSGPAGQTGELFF. The CDR3 DNA reads TGTGCCACCAGTGGTCCAGCGGGCCAGACCGGGGAGCTGTTTTTT. V usage is TRBV24-1 and J usage is TRBJ2-2, with D maybe TRBD2 (6 bases). Germline V gene data show CDR1 as KGHDR and CDR2 as SFDVKD. The CDR3 loop spans 15 amino acids. Trimming removed 5 bases at V and 5 bases at J, with 14 bases between.

The chain combines TRBV6-4 with TRBJ2-3; TRBD2 agrees at 11 bases. V was clipped by 2 bases and J by 5 bases; unmatched bases: 9. The CDR3 has 17 residues. CDR1 is MRHNA and CDR2 is SNTAGT in the germline V gene. The DNA for the CDR3 is TGTGCCAGCAGTGACCGCATACTAGCGGGGGAGGAAGATACGCAGTATTTT. This codes for CASSDRILAGEEDTQYF.

J is TRBJ2-4 and V is TRBV3-1 (or the pseudogene TRBV3-2); 7 nucleotides line up with TRBD1. Germline V gene lookup returns CDR1 LGHDT and CDR2 YNNKEL (reference sequence). The CDR3 length is 16 residues. V dropped 4 bases and J dropped 0; count of bases not matched to a gene: 6. CDR3 in amino acids: CASSRMGQLAKNIQYF. The DNA for the CDR3 is TGTGCCAGCAGCCGGATGGGACAGCTAGCCAAAAACATTCAGTACTTC.

This chain links TRBV28 with TRBJ1-6; 10 bases are a match to TRBD1. V gave up 4 bases and J gave up 9 bases; unmatched junction bases: 9. The CDR3 length is 16 residues. Germline V gene sequence: CDR1 MDHEN, CDR2 SYDVKM. This CDR3 reads CASSSPGQGKGSPLHF. In DNA, the CDR3 is TGTGCCAGCAGTTCACCGGGACAGGGGAAGGGTTCACCCCTCCACTTT. The variable domain in full, completed from reference TRBV28 and TRBJ1-6, reads DVKVTQSSRYLVKRTGEKVFLECVQDMDHENMFWYRQDPGLGLRLIYFSYDVKMKEKGDIPEGYSVSREKKERFSLILESASTNQTSMYLCASSSPGQGKGSPLHFGNGTRLTVT.

The genes are TRBV27 and TRBJ2-3; the D gene is possibly TRBD2 (6 bases). V was trimmed by 3 bases and J by 2 bases, leaving 12 bases between them. Germline V gene data show CDR1 as MNHEY and CDR2 as SMNVEV (reference sequence). The CDR3 has 15 residues. The DNA of the CDR3 is TGTGCCAGCAGTTTGGTGACGGGACTCACAGATACGCAGTATTTT. Protein sequence: CASSLVTGLTDTQYF.

The chain combines TRBV4-1 with TRBJ1-1; tentative D call: TRBD1 (5 bases). Germline CDR1 and CDR2: MGHRA and YSYEKL. Deletions cut 0 bases from V and 3 bases from J, with 23 bases between. The CDR3 loop spans 19 amino acids. The CDR3 bases are TGCGCCAGCAGCCAAGATCGGGGACTAAAACGGGAATTGTACACTGAAGCTTTCTTT. It yields the protein CASSQDRGLKRELYTEAFF.

This clone was picked up a small number of times. J is TRBJ1-3 and V is TRBV9; D unclear. The germline V gene encodes CDR1 SGDLS and CDR2 YYNGEE. CDR3 length: 15 residues. V lost 2 bases and J 2 bases, leaving 11 bases between the germline ends. CDR3 sequence: CASSVGRKAGNTIYF. The CDR3 region has the DNA TGTGCCAGCAGCGTTGGGAGAAAGGCTGGAAACACCATATATTTT.

V usage is TRBV7-2 and J usage is TRBJ1-2; D gene unclear. Germline V gene lookup returns CDR1 SGHTA and CDR2 FQGNSA. V was shortened by 4 bases and J by 5 bases, with 11 bases between the two germline ends. The CDR3 sequence is 13 residues long. The CDR3 is CASSSTPAYGYTF. CDR3 DNA sequence: TGTGCCAGCAGCTCGACACCGGCTTATGGCTACACCTTC.

The chain uses TRBV29-1 and TRBJ1-5; weak D call: TRBD1 (5 bases). Germline V gives CDR1 SQVTM, CDR2 ANQGSEA. Between the trimmed V and J ends, which lost 3 bases and 0 bases, there was a span of 9 bases. The CDR3 has 14 amino acids. Here the CDR3 reads CSVDTGNSNQPQHF. Here the CDR3 DNA reads TGCAGCGTTGATACAGGCAATAGCAATCAGCCCCAGCATTTT. The full variable domain, with the rest looked up from reference TRBV29-1 and TRBJ1-5, is SAVISQKPSRDICQRGTSLTIQCQVDSQVTMMFWYRQQPGQSLTLIATANQGSEATYESGFVIDKFPISRPNLTFSTLTVSNMSPEDSSIYLCSVDTGNSNQPQHFGDGTRLSIL.

The rearrangement uses TRBV4-1 and TRBJ2-3; 10 bases align to TRBD2. The V segment lost 1 base and the J segment 4 bases; nucleotides outside the gene matches: 8. The CDR3 contains 17 residues. Germline V gene lookup returns CDR1 MGHRA and CDR2 YSYEKL. CDR3 DNA: TGCGCCAGCAGCCAAGTAAGCGGGGGGGCCGGGGCAGATACGCAGTATTTT. As protein: CASSQVSGGAGADTQYF.

This clone was seen a few times. V is TRBV24-1 and J is TRBJ2-2; the match to TRBD2 covers 9 bases. The CDR3 covers 14 residues. The J segment lost 7 bases and the V segment lost 5 bases, leaving 4 bases of the junction unmatched. Germline CDR1 reads KGHDR; CDR2 reads SFDVKD. Here the CDR3 DNA reads TGTGCCACCAGTGGGTTAGCGGGAGACGGGGAGCTGTTTTTT. Its translation is CATSGLAGDGELFF.

This chain connects TRBV19 to TRBJ2-7; the match to TRBD2 covers 9 bases. The CDR3 contains 15 residues. V gave up 5 bases and J gave up 4 bases; unmatched junction bases: 9. Germline V CDR1 and CDR2: LNHDA, SQIVND (reference sequence). The CDR3 DNA reads TGTGCCAGTAGTCAACCTAGCGGGATTTCGTACGAGCAGTACTTC. Residues: CASSQPSGISYEQYF.

The rearrangement uses TRBV27 and TRBJ2-1, with D maybe TRBD1 (5 bases). Germline V gives CDR1 MNHEY, CDR2 SMNVEV (reference sequence). CDR3 length: 13 residues. Trimming cost V 5 bases and J 10 bases, with 15 bases left between them. CDR3 bases: TGTGCCAGCAGTCCCCGAGAATGGGGCGAGCAGTTCTTC. It yields the protein CASSPREWGEQFF.

The chain combines TRBV7-2 with TRBJ1-1; the D gene is possibly TRBD1 (5 bases). This CDR3 is built from 15 residues. Looked up from germline, CDR1 is SGHTA and CDR2 is FQGNSA. V lost 2 bases to trimming and J lost 1 base, with 11 bases between them. The CDR3 DNA reads as TGTGCCAGCAGCTTAAGCTACAGGTGGAACACTGAAGCTTTCTTT. It yields the protein CASSLSYRWNTEAFF.

The V and J genes are TRBV28 and TRBJ1-3, with TRBD1 identical over 7 bases. The V and J ends lost 2 bases and 3 bases, in that order; junction bases with no gene match: 7. The CDR3 has 16 amino acids. Germline V gene data show CDR1 as MDHEN and CDR2 as SYDVKM. In DNA, the CDR3 is TGTGCCAGCAGTTTAGATAGTAGACAGGGTGGAAACACCATATATTTT. This sequence encodes CASSLDSRQGGNTIYF.

The chain carries TRBV6-5 and TRBJ1-4, with a tentative D call TRBD1 (6 bases). The germline gives CDR1 MNHEY, CDR2 SVGAGI. This CDR3 spans 16 amino acids. The V gene lost 0 bases and the J gene lost 4 bases, with 12 bases spanning the gap. This CDR3 reads CASSYSVTGRNEKLFF. The CDR3 DNA reads as TGTGCCAGCAGTTACTCGGTGACAGGCCGTAATGAAAAACTGTTTTTT.